This T cell receptor beta chain derives from a study of blood T cell repertoires in COVID-19. Overall study context: The study drew acute and convalescent COVID-19 samples from the United States, Italy and Spain. PBMCs, B-cell-depleted T cells, or T cells were the source of the cDNA or gDNA that made up the material.

Per germline, CDR1 MNHEY and CDR2 SVGAGI. The CDR3 is made up of 13 amino acids. V lost 1 base and J 5 bases, leaving 8 bases between the germline ends. Study processing details: Scientists estimated how many nucleated cells there were by amplifying reference gene primers. Profiled with immunoSEQ multiplex PCR; TCRdb holds only in-frame clones, not every one. The V and J calls and clone size come from that table; D and trimming were worked out from the DNA. The table lists around 320,000 clones, 65% to 90% of them singletons. The sequence was collected from a human donor in a cohort sampled during active COVID-19. Specimen: peripheral blood. This rearrangement joins TRBV6-5 to TRBJ1-2; no clear D. The CDR3 here is CASSYFGLYGYTF. CDR3 in DNA: TGTGCCAGCAGTTACTTTGGCCTTTATGGCTACACCTTC.